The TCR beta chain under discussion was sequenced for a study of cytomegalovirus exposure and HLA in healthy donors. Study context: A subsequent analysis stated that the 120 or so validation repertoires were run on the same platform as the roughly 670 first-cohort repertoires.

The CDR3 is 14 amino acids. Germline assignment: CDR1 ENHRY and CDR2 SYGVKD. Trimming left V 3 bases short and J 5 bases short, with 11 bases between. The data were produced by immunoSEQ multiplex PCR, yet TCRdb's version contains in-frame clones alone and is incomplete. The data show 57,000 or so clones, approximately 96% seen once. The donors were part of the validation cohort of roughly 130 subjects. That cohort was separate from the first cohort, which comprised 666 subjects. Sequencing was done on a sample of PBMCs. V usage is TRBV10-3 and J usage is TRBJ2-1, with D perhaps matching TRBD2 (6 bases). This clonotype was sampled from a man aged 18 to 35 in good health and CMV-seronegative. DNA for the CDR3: TGTGCCATCAGTGATACGGGAGCCCACAATGAGCAGTTCTTC. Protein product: CAISDTGAHNEQFF.